The 29 T cell receptor beta chains below were found in one sample sequenced in a study of CD8+ T cells in alopecia areata. Extraction and reverse transcription of RNA yielded cDNA as the sequencing template. Measured with immunoSEQ multiplex PCR; TCRdb has only the in-frame clones, and not every one. The profile shows around 98,000 clones, 35% to 45% of them singletons. Material for sequencing was CD4+ T cells sorted from blood. These receptors were collected from a human donor with alopecia areata.

In regard to this clone: An end of the junction differs from the germline gene, which may be a read error. In nucleotides, the CDR3 is TGTGCCTGGGAGGACTCTACGGTTTCGGTCTTC. It yields the protein CAWEDSTVSVF. This chain connects TRBV30 to TRBJ2-1; D may be TRBD2 (5 bases). The CDR3 totals 11 residues. Germline V lookup: CDR1 GTSNPN, CDR2 SVGIG (reference sequence).

The chain carries TRBV30 and TRBJ1-2; D is unresolved. The CDR3 is 14 residues long. Germline V CDR1 and CDR2: GTSNPN, SVGIG (reference sequence). Deletions cut 4 bases from V and 0 bases from J, with 12 bases between. The CDR3 loop is CAWTTGLANYGYTF. In DNA form, the CDR3 reads TGTGCCTGGACGACTGGTCTAGCTAACTATGGCTACACCTTC.

The gene calls are TRBV30 and TRBJ2-3, with 9 bases identical to TRBD2. V was clipped by 2 bases and J by 5 bases; unmatched bases: 8. CDR3 length: 15 residues. Germline CDR1 reads GTSNPN; CDR2 reads SVGIG (reference sequence). The CDR3 loop is CAWSFSQAGGDTQYF. For the CDR3, the DNA is TGTGCCTGGAGTTTTTCCCAAGCGGGGGGAGATACGCAGTATTTT. Full variable domain (rest looked up from reference TRBV30 and TRBJ2-3): SQTIHQWPATLVQPVGSPLSLECTVEGTSNPNLYWYRQAAGRGLQLLFYSVGIGQISSEVPQNLSASRPQDRQFILSSKKLLLSDSGFYLCAWSFSQAGGDTQYFGPGTRLTVL.

The rearrangement uses TRBV25-1 and TRBJ2-7, with a weak D call TRBD1 (5 bases). The germline CDR1 and CDR2 sequences are MGHDK and SYGVNS. The V end was cut by 3 bases, the J end by 12 bases, with 12 bases between. The CDR3 loop spans 11 amino acids. The CDR3: CASSDVRQLYF. The CDR3 DNA reads as TGTGCCAGCAGTGATGTACGACAGCTGTACTTC.

In this sample, this clone turned up a few times. A junction boundary mismatches the germline segment, possibly from a read error. V usage is TRBV10-3 and J usage is TRBJ2-7, with 7 bases that match TRBD2. The CDR3 is 13 residues long. Per the germline V gene, CDR1 is ENHRY and CDR2 is SYGVKD. The CDR3 protein is CHPAGRRSYEQYF. The CDR3 DNA sequence: TGCCACCCAGCGGGGAGGCGATCCTACGAGCAGTACTTC.

The chain uses TRBV20-1 and TRBJ2-1; no definite D call. V lost 5 bases to trimming and J lost 6 bases, with 8 bases between them. Per the germline V gene, CDR1 is DFQATT and CDR2 is SNEGSKA (reference sequence). This CDR3 comprises 11 residues. The CDR3 nucleotides are TGCAGTGCTCCTGGCGTCAATGAGCAGTTCTTC. It is translated as CSAPGVNEQFF.

This chain links TRBV29-1 with TRBJ1-1; the D is unclear. The germline V and J ends were trimmed by 6 bases and 1 base, with 12 bases remaining between them. The CDR3 runs 13 residues. Germline CDR1 is SQVTM and CDR2 is ANQGSEA. In DNA form, the CDR3 reads TGCAGCGTCTCTAGGGTCGAGAACACTGAAGCTTTCTTT. Its protein product is CSVSRVENTEAFF. The complete variable domain, with remaining parts taken from reference TRBV29-1 and TRBJ1-1, reads SAVISQKPSRDICQRGTSLTIQCQVDSQVTMMFWYRQQPGQSLTLIATANQGSEATYESGFVIDKFPISRPNLTFSTLTVSNMSPEDSSIYLCSVSRVENTEAFFGQGTRLTVV.

This chain uses TRBV2 with TRBJ2-7; D is unresolved. The germline V gene has CDR1 SNHLY and CDR2 FYNNEI. V dropped 2 bases and J dropped 2 bases, with 10 bases sitting between them. CDR3 length equals 14 residues. This CDR3 reads CASSEFQITYEQYF. DNA of the CDR3: TGTGCCAGCAGTGAATTCCAGATTACCTACGAGCAGTACTTC.

V gene TRBV2 combines with J gene TRBJ1-1, with D maybe TRBD1 (5 bases). The CDR3 contains 14 residues. V lost 6 bases, J lost 4 bases, and 15 bases lay in between. From germline, CDR1 is SNHLY and CDR2 FYNNEI. CDR3 residues: CASRNGGGGTEAFF. CDR3 nucleotides: TGTGCCAGCAGAAACGGCGGGGGGGGCACTGAAGCTTTCTTT.

The chain joins TRBV30 to TRBJ1-5; no definite D call. The V end lost 0 bases, the J end lost 7 bases, and 16 bases lay between the germline ends. Germline V gene sequence: CDR1 GTSNPN, CDR2 SVGIG (reference sequence). This CDR3 is 15 amino acids long. The chain's CDR3 is CAWSVAWAEEQPQHF. The CDR3 DNA reads TGTGCCTGGAGTGTAGCCTGGGCCGAAGAGCAGCCCCAGCATTTT.

The CDR3 protein is CTSSLLYRQTNYGYTF. The DNA of the CDR3 is TGCACCAGCAGCCTTCTCTACCGACAGACTAACTATGGCTACACCTTC. The chain uses TRBV1 and TRBJ1-2; the table assigns TRBD1, which was not confirmed against the DNA. TRBV1 constitutes a pseudogene. This CDR3 contains 16 residues.

Sample share makes this clone medium-sized. This chain connects TRBV29-1 to TRBJ2-7, with 8 positions matching TRBD1. Per germline, CDR1 SQVTM and CDR2 ANQGSEA. The junction had 14 bases not matched to a gene; V was cut back by 4 bases and J by 6 bases. The CDR3 has 15 residues. Written as DNA, the CDR3 is TGCAGCGTTGTGTTTCATCAGGACAGGGCCAGCGAGCAGTACTTC. This sequence encodes CSVVFHQDRASEQYF.

The sample holds a few counts of this clone. The chain is built from TRBV30 and TRBJ1-6; D ambiguous. Germline V lookup: CDR1 GTSNPN, CDR2 SVGIG (reference sequence). The CDR3 sequence is 13 residues long. V lost 4 bases to trimming and J lost 2 bases, with 6 bases between them. The CDR3 DNA follows: TGTGCCTGGAAAGCAGCCTATAATTCACCCCTCCACTTT. Residues: CAWKAAYNSPLHF. Complete variable domain (other parts from reference TRBV30 and TRBJ1-6): SQTIHQWPATLVQPVGSPLSLECTVEGTSNPNLYWYRQAAGRGLQLLFYSVGIGQISSEVPQNLSASRPQDRQFILSSKKLLLSDSGFYLCAWKAAYNSPLHFGNGTRLTVT.

The CDR3 DNA reads TGTGCCAGCAGCCGGCGTTCCGGGACCTTCCAAGAGACCCAGTACTTC. Translation: CASSRRSGTFQETQYF. V is TRBV7-8 and J is TRBJ2-5, with D tentatively TRBD1 or TRBD2 (5 bases each). The CDR3 totals 16 residues. The V end was cut by 5 bases, the J end by 1 base, with 17 bases between. Germline assignment: CDR1 SGHVS and CDR2 FQNEAQ.

This clone was counted between two and nine times. This chain links TRBV29-1 with TRBJ1-1; no reliable D call. This CDR3 comprises 13 residues. Germline CDR1 and CDR2: SQVTM and ANQGSEA. Trimming removed 7 bases at V and 0 bases at J, with 12 bases between. The CDR3 bases are TGCAGCGCCTTGGCTCCGGTGAACACTGAAGCTTTCTTT. It yields the protein CSALAPVNTEAFF. Using reference TRBV29-1 and TRBJ1-1 for the parts outside the CDR3, the full variable domain is SAVISQKPSRDICQRGTSLTIQCQVDSQVTMMFWYRQQPGQSLTLIATANQGSEATYESGFVIDKFPISRPNLTFSTLTVSNMSPEDSSIYLCSALAPVNTEAFFGQGTRLTVV.

The chain links TRBV30 to TRBJ1-2; D remains unclear. Trimming removed 0 bases from V and 4 bases from J, with 6 bases in between. The CDR3 sequence is 12 residues long. From germline, CDR1 is GTSNPN and CDR2 SVGIG (reference sequence). The CDR3 protein is CAWSVQTYGYTF. The CDR3 DNA reads TGTGCCTGGAGTGTACAGACCTATGGCTACACCTTC.

V gene TRBV29-1 combines with J gene TRBJ1-5, with TRBD1 as a possible D gene (5 bases). The CDR3 length is 12 residues. Trimming stripped 6 bases from V and 3 bases from J, with 9 bases between. The V gene's germline CDR1 is SQVTM and CDR2 ANQGSEA. The CDR3 sequence is CSVLDNNQPQHF. CDR3 nucleotide sequence: TGCAGCGTCTTGGACAACAATCAGCCCCAGCATTTT.

The chain carries TRBV4-1 and TRBJ2-7; D is uncertain. Germline-derived CDR1 and CDR2 are MGHRA and YSYEKL. This CDR3 region has 12 residues. Trimming took 5 bases from V and 0 from J, leaving 5 bases between them. The CDR3 here is CASSSSSYEQYF. The DNA for the CDR3 is TGCGCCAGCAGCTCGAGCTCCTACGAGCAGTACTTC.

The chain is built from TRBV4-2 and TRBJ2-5, with D perhaps given as TRBD1 or TRBD2 (6 bases each). CDR1 and CDR2 (germline): LGHNA, YNFKEQ. V shed 5 bases and J shed 1 base, with 8 bases lying between them. The CDR3 spans 13 residues. The CDR3 DNA follows: TGTGCCAGCAGCAGGGGGGCCCAAGAGACCCAGTACTTC. This gives the protein CASSRGAQETQYF.

The J gene is TRBJ2-1, the V gene TRBV10-3, with unresolved D. Germline values: CDR1 ENHRY, CDR2 SYGVKD. V lost 2 bases to trimming and J lost 8 bases, with 13 bases between them. The CDR3 spans 14 residues. CDR3 residues: CAISEPRMGHEQFF. In nucleotides, the CDR3 is TGTGCCATCAGTGAGCCCAGGATGGGCCATGAGCAGTTCTTC.

The chain combines TRBV29-1 with TRBJ2-5; D possibly corresponds to TRBD1 (6 bases). The CDR3 covers 10 residues. Germline CDR1 and CDR2: SQVTM and ANQGSEA. V dropped 7 bases and J dropped 11 bases, with 14 bases sitting between them. CDR3 region: CSAGEQEQYF. For the CDR3, the DNA is TGCAGCGCAGGGGAACAGGAGCAGTACTTC. Full variable domain (outside the CDR3, taken from reference TRBV29-1 and TRBJ2-5): SAVISQKPSRDICQRGTSLTIQCQVDSQVTMMFWYRQQPGQSLTLIATANQGSEATYESGFVIDKFPISRPNLTFSTLTVSNMSPEDSSIYLCSAGEQEQYFGPGTRLLVL.

This chain links TRBV28 with TRBJ2-5; TRBD2 matches 8 bases. The trim removed 5 bases at V and 2 bases at J, leaving 7 bases unmatched. This CDR3 contains 15 residues. The V gene's germline CDR1 is MDHEN and CDR2 SYDVKM. In nucleotides, the CDR3 is TGTGCCAGCAGTGAAAGATTAGCGGGACAAGAGACCCAGTACTTC. It specifies CASSERLAGQETQYF.

This clone was seen only a few times. The chain links TRBV5-1 to TRBJ2-7; 8 bases agree with TRBD2. The germline CDR1 and CDR2 sequences are SGHRS and YFSETQ. The CDR3 consists of 15 residues. Trimming removed 4 bases from V and 0 bases from J; junction bases left unmatched: 6. The CDR3 DNA reads TGCGCCAGCAGCCCCGGGGGGGTGTTCTCCTACGAGCAGTACTTC. This translates into CASSPGGVFSYEQYF.

The DNA for the CDR3 is TGCAGTGCTTCCCCCACAGAAGCTTTCTTT. This encodes CSASPTEAFF. This sequence joins TRBV20-1 and TRBJ1-1; D is unresolved. The germline V gene encodes CDR1 DFQATT and CDR2 SNEGSKA (reference sequence). Trimming removed 5 bases at V and 8 bases at J, with 9 bases between. CDR3 length equals 10 residues.

J is TRBJ2-5 and V is TRBV29-1, with D perhaps matching TRBD2 (6 bases). CDR1 is SQVTM and CDR2 is ANQGSEA in the germline V gene. The CDR3 spans 14 residues. Trimming left V 5 bases short and J 3 bases short, with 16 bases between. The CDR3 DNA reads TGCAGCGTTCACCCCCCGGGGGTTGAAGAGACCCAGTACTTC. Its translation: CSVHPPGVEETQYF.

Details on this clone: One end of the junction does not line up with germline, which may come from a read error. The rearrangement links TRBV29-1 to TRBJ2-1; D is ambiguous. The CDR3 is 14 residues long. The V gene's germline CDR1 is SQVTM and CDR2 ANQGSEA. The CDR3 DNA sequence: TGCAGCGTGGAAGTTCCGAGCTCCTACAATGAGCAGTTCTTC. Translating gives CSVEVPSSYNEQFF.

The chain joins TRBV5-1 to TRBJ1-5; no reliable D call. CDR3 length: 15 residues. Per the germline V gene, CDR1 is SGHRS and CDR2 is YFSETQ. V was clipped by 0 bases and J by 1 base, with 8 bases between them. CDR3 DNA sequence: TGCGCCAGCAGCTTGGTCCCGGACAGCAATCAGCCCCAGCATTTT. Protein product: CASSLVPDSNQPQHF.

Points on this clone: At one end, the junction sequence differs from germline, possibly due to a read error. V gene TRBV7-2 combines with J gene TRBJ2-5; 10 nucleotides match TRBD2. This CDR3 is built from 12 residues. Germline V gene data show CDR1 as SGHTA and CDR2 as FQGNSA. The CDR3 bases are TGTGCCAGCAGCTCCCTAGCGGGAGAATTGGACTTC. It translates to CASSSLAGELDF.

This chain links TRBV7-8 with TRBJ2-5, with D perhaps TRBD2 (7 bases). The germline V and J ends were trimmed by 8 bases and 2 bases, with 12 bases remaining between them. Per germline, CDR1 SGHVS and CDR2 FQNEAQ. This CDR3 region has 13 residues. CDR3: CASGEGEQETQYF. The CDR3 bases are TGTGCCAGCGGGGAGGGGGAACAAGAGACCCAGTACTTC.